The 17 T cell receptor beta chains given below trace back to one sample, sequenced in a study of PD-1 blockade in classical Hodgkin lymphoma. Sequencing was performed with immunoSEQ multiplex PCR; in TCRdb, only in-frame clones are kept and a portion is missing. The table records 43,000 or so clones, roughly 73% of them present only once. The time point was: cycle 4 day 1 (C4D1), after 6 weeks of nivolumab. Every patient experienced relapse after autologous stem cell transplantation, and brentuximab vedotin exposure varied. Material: peripheral blood mononuclear cells (PBMCs), obtained before the fourth cycle of nivolumab. The receptors derive from a human donor with classical Hodgkin lymphoma.

The rearrangement joins TRBV5-1 to TRBJ2-7; the D gene is possibly TRBD1 (5 bases). The CDR3 loop spans 15 amino acids. V was cut by 0 bases and J by 5 bases, with 15 bases left in between. CDR1 SGHRS and CDR2 YFSETQ come from the germline V gene. The CDR3 region has the DNA TGCGCCAGCAGCTTGGAGGTCAGGGTATTCGACGAGCAGTACTTC. This sequence encodes CASSLEVRVFDEQYF.

The chain links TRBV29-1 to TRBJ2-1, with D perhaps matching TRBD1 (6 bases). Germline V gene lookup returns CDR1 SQVTM and CDR2 ANQGSEA. Trimming cost V 6 bases and J 7 bases, with 19 bases left between them. The CDR3 contains 14 residues. CDR3 DNA sequence: TGCAGCGTCAGACACGGGACAAGGGTGAATGAGCAGTTCTTC. Translation: CSVRHGTRVNEQFF.

The chain links TRBV10-3 to TRBJ1-2; the match to TRBD1 covers 12 bases. J lost 6 bases, V lost 4 bases, and 3 bases had no gene match. Germline CDR1 is ENHRY and CDR2 is SYGVKD. CDR3 length: 14 amino acids. The CDR3 DNA is TGTGCCATCAGTGTTGGGACAGGGGGCCATGGCTACACCTTC. Encoded protein: CAISVGTGGHGYTF.

The CDR3, as DNA: TGTGCCAGCAGCTTAATGGGACAGGGATTGAACACTGAAGCTTTCTTT. Translation: CASSLMGQGLNTEAFF. V and J are TRBV7-2 and TRBJ1-1; 9 bases agree with TRBD1. J lost 0 bases, V lost 2 bases, and 4 bases had no gene match. Germline assignment: CDR1 SGHTA and CDR2 FQGNSA. The CDR3 consists of 16 residues.

The chain employs TRBV7-6 and TRBJ2-5; no reliable D call. CDR1 is SGHVS and CDR2 is FNYEAQ in the germline V gene. The length of the CDR3 is 12 residues. Trimming pared 3 bases from V and 2 bases from J, leaving 4 bases between. The CDR3 region has the DNA TGTGCCAGCAGCTTTATACAAGAGACCCAGTACTTC. This encodes CASSFIQETQYF.

This chain uses TRBV29-1 with TRBJ1-2; 9 bases align to TRBD1. Per the germline V gene, CDR1 is SQVTM and CDR2 is ANQGSEA. V gave up 0 bases and J gave up 5 bases; unmatched junction bases: 4. This CDR3 is 14 amino acids long. CDR3 sequence (DNA): TGCAGCGTTGAAGATCTGGACAGGGGTTATGGCTACACCTTC. Its protein product is CSVEDLDRGYGYTF. Combining the CDR3 with reference TRBV29-1 and TRBJ1-2 gives the whole variable domain SAVISQKPSRDICQRGTSLTIQCQVDSQVTMMFWYRQQPGQSLTLIATANQGSEATYESGFVIDKFPISRPNLTFSTLTVSNMSPEDSSIYLCSVEDLDRGYGYTFGSGTRLTVV.

In this sample, this clone turned up once. The chain couples TRBV11-3 to TRBJ1-1, with D unresolved. V lost 0 bases and J lost 0, with 11 bases in between. Germline loops: CDR1 SGHNT, CDR2 YENEEA. This CDR3 spans 16 amino acids. CDR3 DNA: TGTGCCAGCAGCTTAGAAAGCGAGGCTGTGAACACTGAAGCTTTCTTT. Translation gives CASSLESEAVNTEAFF.

A note on this clone: Other DNA sequences of this sample code for an identical CDR3. The chain joins TRBV4-2 to TRBJ1-1; 7 bases match TRBD1. This CDR3 spans 15 amino acids. The J segment lost 3 bases and the V segment lost 1 base, leaving 5 bases of the junction unmatched. Per the germline V gene, CDR1 is LGHNA and CDR2 is YNFKEQ. The CDR3 region is CASSQGTGADTEAFF. The CDR3 nucleotides are TGTGCCAGCAGCCAAGGGACAGGTGCGGACACTGAAGCTTTCTTT.

The chain couples TRBV5-1 to TRBJ2-7, with D possibly being TRBD1 or TRBD2 (5 bases each). CDR3 length: 15 residues. V lost 4 bases and J lost 2, with 16 bases in between. Germline V lookup: CDR1 SGHRS, CDR2 YFSETQ. DNA of the CDR3: TGCGCCAGCAGCATAGGCCACGGGGCACCCTACGAGCAGTACTTC. Residues: CASSIGHGAPYEQYF.

The rearrangement uses TRBV19 and TRBJ1-4; the D gene is possibly TRBD1 (6 bases). V gave up 6 bases and J gave up 4 bases, with 12 bases separating them. Germline CDR1 reads LNHDA; CDR2 reads SQIVND (reference sequence). The CDR3 length is 14 residues. CDR3 nucleotide sequence: TGTGCCAGTAGCCTGACAGGAAATAATGAAAAACTGTTTTTT. Residues: CASSLTGNNEKLFF.

J is TRBJ1-1 and V is TRBV6-6, with D uncertain. This CDR3 is 14 amino acids long. Germline CDR1 reads MNHNY; CDR2 reads SVGAGI (reference sequence). Trimming pared 5 bases from V and 7 bases from J, leaving 17 bases between. As DNA, the CDR3 is TGTGCCAGCAGTGGGCTCGGCCCACCCGATGAAGCTTTCTTT. Protein: CASSGLGPPDEAFF.

The chain carries TRBV15 and TRBJ1-1, with D possibly being TRBD1 (6 bases). Trimming left V 9 bases short and J 1 base short, with 12 bases between. Germline lookup yields CDR1 LNHNV and CDR2 YYDKDF (reference sequence). The CDR3 runs to 13 residues. The CDR3 here is CATHIGGNTEAFF. CDR3 DNA: TGTGCCACTCATATAGGGGGGAACACTGAAGCTTTCTTT.

The chain links TRBV7-7 to TRBJ2-7, with D unresolved. V lost 5 bases and J 3 bases, leaving 11 bases between the germline ends. Per the germline V gene, CDR1 is SSHAT and CDR2 is FNYEAQ (reference sequence). The CDR3 is 13 residues long. The chain's CDR3 is CASSLDGRYEQYF. The CDR3, as DNA: TGTGCCAGCAGCCTGGACGGGCGCTACGAGCAGTACTTC.

In this sample, this clone turned up once. J is TRBJ2-1 and V is TRBV7-2, with D possibly being TRBD1 or TRBD2 (5 bases each). Germline loops: CDR1 SGHTA, CDR2 FQGNSA. V dropped 2 bases and J dropped 12 bases, with 8 bases sitting between them. The CDR3 extends over 11 amino acids. The CDR3 region is CASSLRGAQFF. CDR3 bases: TGTGCCAGCAGCTTAAGAGGGGCGCAGTTCTTC.

The table lists this clone with a count of one. This rearrangement joins TRBV2 to TRBJ2-1; 11 bases map to TRBD1. The CDR3 has 16 amino acids. Germline assignment: CDR1 SNHLY and CDR2 FYNNEI. With V trimmed by 0 bases and J by 3 bases, 1 base remained unmatched. In DNA, the CDR3 is TGTGCCAGCAGTGAAGCTGGGACAGGGGGCTACAATGAGCAGTTCTTC. Translated, it gives CASSEAGTGGYNEQFF. Filled out from reference TRBV2 and TRBJ2-1, the complete variable domain reads EPEVTQTPSHQVTQMGQEVILRCVPISNHLYFYWYRQILGQKVEFLVSFYNNEISEKSEIFDDQFSVERPDGSNFTLKIRSTKLEDSAMYFCASSEAGTGGYNEQFFGPGTRLTVL.

The chain joins TRBV7-2 to TRBJ1-6; perhaps TRBD1 as D (5 bases). The CDR3 covers 17 residues. Per germline, CDR1 SGHTA and CDR2 FQGNSA. Trimming pared 0 bases from V and 6 bases from J, leaving 15 bases between. CDR3 sequence (DNA): TGTGCCAGCAGCTTAGCGGGCGGGGGAATGGGTAATTCACCCCTCCACTTT. As protein: CASSLAGGGMGNSPLHF.

The V gene is TRBV7-9, the J gene TRBJ1-4; maybe TRBD1 (6 bases). Germline V gene sequence: CDR1 SEHNR, CDR2 FQNEAQ (reference sequence). Trimming removed 5 bases from V and 3 bases from J, with 13 bases in between. The CDR3 is 15 residues long. CDR3 in amino acids: CASSLRGTANEKLFF. In nucleotides, the CDR3 is TGTGCCAGCAGCCTCAGGGGCACGGCTAATGAAAAACTGTTTTTT.